Listed below are T cell receptor beta chains from one sample, sequenced in a study of T cells in Graves' hyperthyroidism and ophthalmopathy. TCRdb processed the multiplex PCR reads anew with MiXCR; each CDR3 protein has one entry. The table includes 600,000 to 700,000 distinct CDR3 sequences, roughly 14% detected once. Sample: blood. The source of these receptors is a woman aged 35 to 49 with Graves' ophthalmopathy. Both conserved end residues are part of each CDR3. D genes are given only for firm matches. Clone size is given for some rows only: seen once, a few or many times, or a class if the clone is expanded.

CDR3 protein	CDR3 DNA	clone size	V gene	J gene	D gene
CASHPARDTEAFF	TGTGCCAGCCACCCCGCGAGGGACACTGAAGCTTTCTTT	-	TRBV6-1	TRBJ1-1	-
CASSKNRGSGFRNQPQHF	TGTGCCAGTAGTAAAAACAGGGGATCGGGGTTTCGGAATCAGCCCCAGCATTTT	-	TRBV19	TRBJ1-5	TRBD1
CASSWGADTGELFF	TGTGCCAGCAGTTGGGGGGCCGACACCGGGGAGCTGTTTTTT	-	TRBV27	TRBJ2-2	-
CASSPPAGSGSQLQHF	TGTGCCAGCAGTCCCCCGGCGGGATCGGGGAGTCAGCTCCAGCATTTT	few	TRBV6-1	TRBJ1-5	-
CASYFGDSPTYEQYF	TGCGCCAGCTACTTCGGGGACAGCCCAACCTACGAGCAGTACTTC	many	TRBV5-1	TRBJ2-7	TRBD1
CSVEDSAAKHYGYTF	TGCAGCGTTGAAGATTCAGCAGCTAAACACTATGGCTACACCTTC	-	TRBV29-1	TRBJ1-2	-
CASIRGGVSPAGELFF	TGTGCCAGCATCAGAGGGGGGGTTAGTCCGGCCGGGGAGCTGTTTTTT	many	TRBV28	TRBJ2-2	-
CASSPPGARSYEQYF	TGTGCCAGCAGCCCACCTGGGGCCCGCTCCTACGAGCAGTACTTC	many	TRBV14	TRBJ2-7	-
CASSRRPPGSNQPQHF	TGTGCCAGCAGTCGCCGACCCCCAGGGAGCAATCAGCCCCAGCATTTT	many	TRBV28	TRBJ1-5	-
CASSPLSPSYEQYF	TGTGCCAGCAGCCCCCTCTCTCCATCCTACGAGCAGTACTTC	-	TRBV6-2/TRBV6-3	TRBJ2-7	-
CAWSVPGHTYYGYTF	TGTGCCTGGAGTGTACCGGGACACACTTACTATGGCTACACCTTC	-	TRBV30	TRBJ1-2	-
CSVTGQGETEAFF	TGCAGCGTTACGGGACAGGGGGAGACTGAAGCTTTCTTT	few	TRBV29-1	TRBJ1-1	TRBD1
CASSLSSVYAEAFF	TGTGCCAGCAGTTTATCTAGCGTTTACGCTGAAGCTTTCTTT	many	TRBV27	TRBJ1-1	-
CASSPEGYTGELFF	TGTGCCAGCAGCCCCGAGGGATACACCGGGGAGCTGTTTTTT	-	TRBV6-1	TRBJ2-2	-
CASSQDLGLAGREQYF	TGCGCCAGCAGCCAAGACCTGGGACTAGCGGGACGCGAGCAGTACTTC	many	TRBV4-3	TRBJ2-7	TRBD2
CASSRTGYGTEAFF	TGTGCCAGCAGCCGAACAGGGTACGGCACTGAAGCTTTCTTT	-	TRBV7-9	TRBJ1-1	-
CASSQDFRQGADGYTF	TGTGCCAGCAGCCAAGATTTCCGACAGGGGGCGGATGGCTACACCTTC	many	TRBV4-2	TRBJ1-2	TRBD1
CSVGPASGITEAFF	TGCAGCGTTGGGCCAGCCTCGGGGATTACTGAAGCTTTCTTT	many	TRBV29-1	TRBJ1-1	-
CASSPSANEQFF	TGTGCCAGCAGCCCTAGTGCCAATGAGCAGTTCTTC	few	TRBV7-3	TRBJ2-1	-
CASSPRTVDGYTF	TGTGCCAGCTCACCACGGACAGTTGATGGCTACACCTTC	many	TRBV18	TRBJ1-2	-
CASRGAGTGTEAFF	TGTGCCAGCAGGGGCGCCGGGACAGGGACTGAAGCTTTCTTT	-	TRBV6-2/TRBV6-3	TRBJ1-1	TRBD1
CATSDWDRAGQETQYF	TGTGCCACCAGTGATTGGGATCGGGCCGGTCAAGAGACCCAGTACTTC	many	TRBV24-1	TRBJ2-5	-
CASSPADRGTGELFF	TGTGCCAGTAGCCCCGCCGACAGGGGAACCGGGGAGCTGTTTTTT	-	TRBV19	TRBJ2-2	TRBD1
CASSRTGGWNGYTF	TGTGCCAGCAGCAGGACAGGGGGCTGGAATGGCTACACCTTC	-	TRBV7-9	TRBJ1-2	TRBD1
CASIGATGREAFF	TGTGCCAGTATCGGGGCGACAGGGCGTGAAGCTTTCTTT	-	TRBV6-1	TRBJ1-1	TRBD1
CASSLAMIAGGEQFF	TGTGCCAGCAGCTTAGCAATGATAGCGGGAGGAGAGCAGTTCTTC	-	TRBV7-8	TRBJ2-1	TRBD2
CASSFLTYEQYF	TGTGCCAGCAGCTTCTTGACTTACGAGCAGTACTTC	many	TRBV12-3/TRBV12-4	TRBJ2-7	-
CASSVGGSNTGELFF	TGTGCCAGCAGCGTGGGCGGTTCGAACACCGGGGAGCTGTTTTTT	few	TRBV9	TRBJ2-2	-
CASSYLASLGELFF	TGTGCCAGCAGTTACCTAGCATCACTCGGGGAGCTGTTTTTT	few	TRBV6-2/TRBV6-3	TRBJ2-2	-
CASSDPVGAGGGEQYF	TGTGCCAGCAGTGACCCCGTAGGAGCGGGAGGAGGCGAGCAGTACTTC	many	TRBV6-1	TRBJ2-7	TRBD2
CASSFYGTEAFF	TGTGCCAGCAGCTTCTACGGAACTGAAGCTTTCTTT	few	TRBV7-9	TRBJ1-1	-
CASNRGDGYTF	TGTGCCAGTAACAGGGGCGATGGCTACACCTTC	many	TRBV19	TRBJ1-2	TRBD1
CASSQDGRVQHF	TGCGCCAGCAGCCAAGATGGGCGGGTCCAGCATTTT	many	TRBV4-3	TRBJ1-5	-
CASSLSGGSGETQYF	TGTGCCAGCAGCTTGTCGGGAGGGTCGGGTGAGACCCAGTACTTC	few	TRBV11-2	TRBJ2-5	TRBD2
CASRHSIRIQETQYF	TGTGCCAGCAGGCACAGTATACGAATTCAAGAGACCCAGTACTTC	many	TRBV6-2/TRBV6-3	TRBJ2-5	-
CASKWPWDTYEQYF	TGTGCCAGCAAGTGGCCTTGGGACACCTACGAGCAGTACTTC	many	TRBV2	TRBJ2-7	-
CASTSSGSETQYF	TGTGCCAGCACCTCTAGCGGGAGTGAGACCCAGTACTTC	many	TRBV12-3/TRBV12-4	TRBJ2-5	TRBD2
CASSSLGLNSYEQYF	TGTGCCAGCAGCTCCTTGGGACTTAACTCCTACGAGCAGTACTTC	-	TRBV7-2	TRBJ2-7	-
CSARGYSPEQSGELFF	TGCAGTGCTAGGGGATATAGCCCAGAACAGTCCGGGGAGCTGTTTTTT	many	TRBV20-1	TRBJ2-2	-
CASSLLDHSGGYTF	TGCGCCAGCAGCTTACTAGACCATTCTGGGGGCTACACCTTC	many	TRBV5-1	TRBJ1-2	-
CASSARTGNTEAFF	TGTGCCAGCAGCGCCAGGACAGGGAACACTGAAGCTTTCTTT	many	TRBV7-2	TRBJ1-1	TRBD1
CAISAAQAGELFF	TGTGCCATCAGCGCGGCCCAGGCCGGGGAGCTGTTTTTT	few	TRBV10-3	TRBJ2-2	-
CASSNGWGEAFF	TGTGCCAGTAGTAATGGCTGGGGCGAAGCTTTCTTT	-	TRBV19	TRBJ1-1	-
CASSLERQKEAFF	TGTGCCAGCAGCTTGGAAAGACAGAAGGAAGCTTTCTTT	-	TRBV5-6	TRBJ1-1	-
CASSVGGQLGLRQTQYF	TGTGCCAGCAGCGTAGGGGGTCAACTCGGACTCCGCCAGACCCAGTACTTC	few	TRBV9	TRBJ2-5	-
CASSPLGGFGYTF	TGTGCCAGCAGTCCGTTGGGGGGATTTGGCTACACCTTC	few	TRBV12-3/TRBV12-4	TRBJ1-2	-
CSVWYGGELFF	TGCAGCGTTTGGTATGGCGGGGAGCTGTTTTTT	many	TRBV29-1	TRBJ2-2	-
CASVGDGDNSPLHF	TGTGCCAGCGTGGGGGACGGGGACAATTCACCCCTCCACTTT	-	TRBV12-3/TRBV12-4	TRBJ1-6	-
CATSRVRQANYGYTF	TGTGCCACCAGCAGGGTGAGACAGGCTAACTATGGCTACACCTTC	many	TRBV15	TRBJ1-2	-
CASSPLPSGNYGYTF	TGTGCCAGCAGCCCCCTTCCTTCGGGTAACTATGGCTACACCTTC	-	TRBV9	TRBJ1-2	-
CATSNRGSDTEAFF	TGTGCCACCAGCAACAGGGGGTCTGACACTGAAGCTTTCTTT	many	TRBV15	TRBJ1-1	TRBD1
CASETGGAETQYF	TGTGCCAGCGAGACAGGCGGGGCAGAGACCCAGTACTTC	few	TRBV13	TRBJ2-5	-
CASVPGHSYEQYF	TGTGCCAGTGTACCGGGACATTCCTACGAGCAGTACTTC	many	TRBV28	TRBJ2-7	-
CATSRDGVSHRRETQYF	TGTGCCACCAGCAGAGACGGGGTCTCCCACAGACGAGAGACCCAGTACTTC	-	TRBV15	TRBJ2-5	-
CATTLRGSNTEAFF	TGTGCCACCACTCTCAGGGGGTCGAACACTGAAGCTTTCTTT	many	TRBV6-2/TRBV6-3	TRBJ1-1	TRBD1